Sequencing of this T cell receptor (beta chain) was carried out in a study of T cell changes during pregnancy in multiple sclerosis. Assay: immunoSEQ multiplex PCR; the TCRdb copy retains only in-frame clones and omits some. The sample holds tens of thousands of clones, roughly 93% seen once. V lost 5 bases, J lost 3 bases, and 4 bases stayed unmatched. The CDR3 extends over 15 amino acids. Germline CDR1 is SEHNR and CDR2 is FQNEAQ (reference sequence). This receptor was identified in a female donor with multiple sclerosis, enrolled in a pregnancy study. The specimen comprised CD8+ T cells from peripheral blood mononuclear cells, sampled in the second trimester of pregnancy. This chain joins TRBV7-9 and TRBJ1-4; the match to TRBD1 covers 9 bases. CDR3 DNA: TGTGCCAGCAGCCACCGGGACAGGGCTAATGAAAAACTGTTTTTT. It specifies CASSHRDRANEKLFF.